Sequencing of this T cell receptor beta chain was carried out in a study of blood T cell repertoires in COVID-19. For the study at large: From T cells, B-cell-depleted T cells, or PBMCs came the material, which was cDNA or gDNA.

Individuals drawn from 24 US areas were about 18 to 95 years old. In the 2 weeks before study entry, exposed participants met a COVID-19 case, which was PCR-confirmed or clinician-diagnosed. Original processing methods: Estimation of nucleated cell counts was performed using reference gene primer amplification. The repertoire was sequenced with immunoSEQ multiplex PCR; TCRdb's copy has only in-frame clones and lacks some. For V, J and clone size, that table is used; D and trimming come from the DNA. In the table there are roughly 200,000 clones, 80% to 90% of which are singletons. V lost 2 bases to trimming and J lost 2 bases; unmatched junction nucleotides: 7. Germline V lookup: CDR1 SEHNR, CDR2 FQNEAQ (reference sequence). This CDR3 spans 17 amino acids.

The chain employs TRBV7-9 and TRBJ2-3; TRBD1 matches 10 bases. Sequencing was carried out using PBMCs or T cells enriched from blood (not recorded which). This receptor was obtained from a woman aged 25 to 39 who had been exposed to COVID-19. The DNA for the CDR3 is TGTGCCAGCAGCTTATCACGGACAGGGGGTTTCACAGATACGCAGTATTTT. This translates into CASSLSRTGGFTDTQYF.